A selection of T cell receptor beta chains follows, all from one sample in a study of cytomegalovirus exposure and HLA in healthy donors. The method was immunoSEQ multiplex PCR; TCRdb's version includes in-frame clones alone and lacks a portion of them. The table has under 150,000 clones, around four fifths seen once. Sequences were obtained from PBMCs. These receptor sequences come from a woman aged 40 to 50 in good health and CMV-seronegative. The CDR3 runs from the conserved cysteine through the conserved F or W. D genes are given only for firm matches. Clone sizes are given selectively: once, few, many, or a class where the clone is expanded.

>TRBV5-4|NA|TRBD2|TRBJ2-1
CASSLGSGGLNEQFF
TGTGCCAGCAGCTTAGGCAGCGGGGGGTTGAATGAGCAGTTCTTC
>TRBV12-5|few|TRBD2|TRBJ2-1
CASGTSGGVNEQFF
TGTGCTAGTGGCACTAGCGGGGGGGTTAATGAGCAGTTCTTC
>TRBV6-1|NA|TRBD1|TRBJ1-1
CASNHRGSMNTEAFF
TGTGCCAGCAATCACAGGGGTTCTATGAACACTGAAGCTTTCTTT
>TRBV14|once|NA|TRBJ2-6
CASSRGVSGANVLTF
TGTGCCAGCAGCCGGGGAGTCTCTGGGGCCAACGTCCTGACTTTC
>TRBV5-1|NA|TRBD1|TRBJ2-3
CASSLGQGPTDTQYF
TGCGCCAGCAGCTTGGGACAGGGGCCCACAGATACGCAGTATTTT
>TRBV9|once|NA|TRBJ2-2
CASSASTTPTGELFF
TGTGCCAGCAGCGCCTCGACTACTCCAACCGGGGAGCTGTTTTTT
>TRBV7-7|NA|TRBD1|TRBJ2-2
CASSLGFLGQYPGELFF
TGTGCCAGCAGCTTAGGGTTTCTGGGACAGTATCCCGGGGAGCTGTTTTTT
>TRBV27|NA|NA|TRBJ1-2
CASRTYTAVSGYTF
TGTGCCAGCAGGACGTATACAGCCGTCAGTGGCTACACCTTC
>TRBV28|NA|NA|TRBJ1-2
CASSLSVAGLYGYTF
TGTGCCAGCAGTTTATCAGTGGCAGGGCTCTATGGCTACACCTTC
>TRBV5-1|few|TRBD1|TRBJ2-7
CASSSTGDLHEQYF
TGCGCCAGCAGCTCGACAGGGGATTTACACGAGCAGTACTTC
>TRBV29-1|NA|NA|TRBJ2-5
CSVDPRGGDQYF
TGCAGCGTTGATCCTCGAGGGGGTGACCAGTACTTC
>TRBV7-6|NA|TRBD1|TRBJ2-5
CASSERTGGWETQYF
TGTGCCAGCAGCGAGCGGACAGGGGGCTGGGAGACCCAGTACTTC
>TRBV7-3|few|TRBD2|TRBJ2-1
CASSSSGGHLDEQFF
TGTGCCAGCAGCTCCAGCGGGGGCCACTTAGATGAGCAGTTCTTC
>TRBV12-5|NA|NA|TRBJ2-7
CASGLGPGVSYEQYF
TGTGCTAGTGGTTTGGGGCCAGGGGTATCCTACGAGCAGTACTTC
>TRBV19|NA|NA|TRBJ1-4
CASSPPAGGRYQREKLFF
TGTGCCAGTAGTCCCCCGGCTGGCGGAAGATACCAGAGGGAAAAACTGTTTTTT
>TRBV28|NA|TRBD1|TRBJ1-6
CASRSDRGFSYNSPLHF
TGTGCCAGCAGATCGGACAGGGGTTTTTCCTATAATTCACCCCTCCACTTT
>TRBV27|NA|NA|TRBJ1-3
CASSLSSGVGNTIYF
TGTGCCAGCAGTTTATCGTCGGGGGTCGGAAACACCATATATTTT
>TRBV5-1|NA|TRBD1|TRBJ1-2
CASSDGTEIYGYTF
TGCGCCAGCAGCGACGGGACAGAGATCTATGGCTACACCTTC
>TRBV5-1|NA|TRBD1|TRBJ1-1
CASSSGTGGREAFF
TGCGCCAGCAGCTCCGGGACAGGGGGCAGGGAAGCTTTCTTT
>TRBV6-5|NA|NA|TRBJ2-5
CASGADRPTLETQYF
TGTGCCAGCGGCGCCGACAGGCCGACTTTGGAGACCCAGTACTTC
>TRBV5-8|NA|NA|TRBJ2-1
CASSGGVYNEQFF
TGTGCCAGCAGCGGGGGCGTATACAATGAGCAGTTCTTC
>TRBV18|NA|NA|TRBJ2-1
CASSPPTNYNEQFF
TGTGCCAGCTCACCCCCCACAAATTACAATGAGCAGTTCTTC
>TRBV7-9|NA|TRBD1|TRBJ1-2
CASSLRTGVEDGYTF
TGTGCCAGCAGCTTAAGGACAGGGGTGGAGGATGGCTACACCTTC
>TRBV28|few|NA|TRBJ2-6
CASTGGRSGANVLTF
TGTGCCAGCACGGGGGGCCGCTCTGGGGCCAACGTCCTGACTTTC
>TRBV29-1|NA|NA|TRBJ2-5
CSVEAWDKAREAQYF
TGCAGCGTTGAAGCGTGGGACAAAGCAAGAGAGGCCCAGTACTTC
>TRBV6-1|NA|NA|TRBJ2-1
CASRGGGPYNEQFF
TGTGCCAGCAGGGGGGGAGGACCTTACAATGAGCAGTTCTTC
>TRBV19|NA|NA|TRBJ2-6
CASSMAQAGANVLTF
TGTGCCAGTAGTATGGCGCAGGCTGGGGCCAACGTCCTGACTTTC
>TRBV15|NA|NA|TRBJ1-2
CATSREDRNYGYTF
TGTGCCACCAGCAGAGAGGACAGAAACTATGGCTACACCTTC
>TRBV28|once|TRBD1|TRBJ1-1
CASSFQGVITEAFF
TGTGCCAGCAGTTTCCAGGGGGTAATCACTGAAGCTTTCTTT
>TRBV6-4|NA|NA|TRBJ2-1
CASSDGLSGALPQFF
TGTGCCAGCAGTGACGGACTCTCGGGCGCACTCCCGCAGTTCTTC
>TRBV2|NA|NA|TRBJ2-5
CASSKDRFETQYF
TGTGCCAGCAGTAAAGACAGGTTCGAGACCCAGTACTTC
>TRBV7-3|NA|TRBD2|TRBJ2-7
CASTPAGRGAKYPYEQYF
TGTGCCAGCACCCCCGCAGGGCGGGGGGCAAAATACCCCTACGAGCAGTACTTC
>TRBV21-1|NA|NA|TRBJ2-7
CASSKRGGRGYYEQYF
TGTGCCAGCAGCAAACGAGGTGGCCGGGGATACTACGAGCAGTACTTC
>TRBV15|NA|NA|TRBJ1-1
CATTGEGNTEAFF
TGTGCCACCACAGGTGAGGGGAACACTGAAGCTTTCTTT